This paragraph covers one TCR beta chain sequence. Other nucleotide sequences from this sample produce the same CDR3. This sample was included in a study of blood T cell repertoires in COVID-19. Study overall: Italy, Spain and the United States were the sources of the convalescent and acute COVID-19 samples. T cells, B-cell-depleted T cells, or PBMCs provided the cDNA or gDNA that served as material.

The CDR3 sequence is 14 residues long. Germline values: CDR1 SGHTA, CDR2 FQGNSA. V gave up 3 bases and J gave up 5 bases, with 13 bases separating them. Participants came from some 26 US areas, aged roughly 18 to 100 years. Generated by immunoSEQ multiplex PCR, the TCRdb table keeps only in-frame clones and is missing some. Altogether roughly 150,000 clones are present, roughly 88% being singletons, with the ten largest covering 5.2%. The chain links TRBV7-2 to TRBJ2-5; the D gene is possibly TRBD2 (7 bases). The TCR originated in a man between 70 and 80 years old who had been exposed to COVID-19. Material: PBMCs or T cells enriched from blood (not recorded which). The CDR3 here is CASSLGGGGETQYF. The CDR3 coding sequence is TGTGCCAGCAGCTTGGGGGGGGGCGGCGAGACCCAGTACTTC.